What follows are 3 T cell receptor beta chains derived from one specimen sequenced in a study of Ad26.COV2.S vaccination and SARS-CoV-2 variants. Described treatment: roughly 20 received Ad26.COV2.S at low or high dose, single or two shots; 5 received placebo; per-sample allocation not given. Specimen acquisition occurred on day 63 following the initial vaccine or placebo injection. Generated by immunoSEQ multiplex PCR, the TCRdb table keeps only in-frame clones and is missing some. This sample yields some 420,000 clones, of which around 89% are seen a single time; roughly 4% belongs to the top ten. The starting material was peripheral blood, obtained in a trial of Ad26.COV2.S vaccine versus placebo. These TCRs come from a person aged 18-60 years who received the Ad26.COV2.S COVID-19 vaccine or a placebo.

This chain links TRBV5-3 with TRBJ2-3; the D call may be TRBD1 or TRBD2 (5 bases each). TRBV5-3 is recorded as an ORF, its role being uncertain. The CDR3 has 14 residues. With 3 bases removed from V and 1 base from J, the gap between germline ends came to 9 bases. CDR3 sequence (DNA): TGTGCCAGAAGCTCCAGAGGGGGCACAGATACGCAGTATTTT. Translation: CARSSRGGTDTQYF.

The chain uses TRBV4-2 and TRBJ2-3; D is possibly TRBD2 (5 bases). Trimming took off 4 bases at V and 3 bases at J, with 8 bases between the two ends. Germline CDR1 LGHNA, CDR2 YNFKEQ. The CDR3 spans 13 residues. The CDR3 DNA sequence: TGTGCCAGCAGCCCGCGAGGGACAGATACGCAGTATTTT. Protein: CASSPRGTDTQYF.

The chain employs TRBV19 and TRBJ2-3; 11 nucleotides agree with TRBD1. Germline V gene sequence: CDR1 LNHDA, CDR2 SQIVND (reference sequence). CDR3 length: 15 amino acids. CDR3 sequence (DNA): TGTGCTTCGGGGGACAGGGGGACTAGCACAGATACGCAGTATTTT. Protein product: CASGDRGTSTDTQYF.